This T cell receptor (beta chain) stems from a study of vaccination effects on CD4 cells after COVID-19. Study-wide findings and caveats: Clones arising from infection and from vaccination showed marked clonal contraction late after vaccination.

Profiled with immunoSEQ multiplex PCR; TCRdb holds only in-frame clones, not every one. The sample holds 22,000 or so clones, roughly four fifths seen once. On this clone: Its antigen is not known.

Viral peptide pools were used in the ViraFEST assay to expand antigen-specific CD4+ T cells, and sequencing came afterward. The culture ran for about 11 days, and then CD4+ T cells were isolated. Participants received two doses of either the BNT162b2 or mRNA-1273 vaccine. Some 2 million PBMC were placed in each well, which was supplemented with approximately 9.7 IU/ml IL-2 and around 9.9 ug/ml peptides. IL-2 medium was substituted for half the medium on days 3 and 7. The V and J ends lost 3 bases and 3 bases, in that order; junction bases with no gene match: 4. The CDR3 has 15 residues. Germline V gene lookup returns CDR1 LGHDT and CDR2 YNNKEL (reference sequence).

V gene TRBV3-1 (or the pseudogene TRBV3-2) combines with J gene TRBJ2-7; 11 positions match TRBD2. The material sequenced was CD4+ T cells from PBMCs cultured with HCoV-229E spike peptides, taken after COVID-19 vaccination. The sequence derives from a human donor who received a COVID-19 vaccine. CDR3 DNA sequence: TGTGCCAGCAGCCAGGCTACTAGCGGGGGCTACGAGCAGTACTTC. Protein sequence: CASSQATSGGYEQYF.